The 8 T cell receptor beta chains presented below share a single source sample, sequenced in a study of blood T cell repertoires in COVID-19 (dated by TCRdb to the early 2020s). Libraries were made using the immunoSEQ multiplex PCR assay. In TCRdb, the immuneACCESS table is reduced to in-frame sequences with V and J assigned. These tables do not hold every clone; where another copy was compared, an unresolved V gene accounts for under half, and the others remain unexplained. Within this sample are some 180,000 clones, with around 80% of them counted one time only. The ten largest clones add up to over 13% of the sample. The specimen sequenced was PBMCs or T cells enriched from blood (not recorded which). The source of these receptors is a man between 60 and 75 years old who had been exposed to COVID-19.

This sequence joins TRBV28 and TRBJ2-1; 9 nucleotides align to TRBD2. Germline CDR1 and CDR2: MDHEN and SYDVKM. This CDR3 is built from 14 residues. After removal of 10 bases from V and 5 bases from J, the junction contained 9 bases not matched to a gene. CDR3 in amino acids: CATQISGRNNEQFF. DNA for the CDR3: TGTGCCACCCAGATTAGCGGGAGAAACAATGAGCAGTTCTTC.

There are a few counts of this clone. CDR3 sequence reads: CASSIGGRGTGELFF. The CDR3 nucleotides read TGTGCCAGTAGTATAGGGGGCAGGGGCACCGGGGAGCTGTTTTTT. The V and J genes are TRBV19 and TRBJ2-2; maybe TRBD1 (6 bases). Trimming removed 1 base from V and 4 bases from J, with 10 bases in between. Germline V CDR1 and CDR2: LNHDA, SQIVND (reference sequence). This CDR3 region has 15 residues.

V is TRBV2 and J is TRBJ2-6, with D perhaps TRBD2 (5 bases). V was shortened by 4 bases and J by 0 bases, with 13 bases between the two germline ends. The CDR3 has 17 amino acids. Germline CDR1 is SNHLY and CDR2 is FYNNEI. CDR3 sequence (DNA): TGTGCCAGCAGTGCCTCTTTAACTAGCTCTGGGGCCAACGTCCTGACTTTC. It yields the protein CASSASLTSSGANVLTF. Looking up the rest from reference TRBV2 and TRBJ2-6 gives the full variable domain: EPEVTQTPSHQVTQMGQEVILRCVPISNHLYFYWYRQILGQKVEFLVSFYNNEISEKSEIFDDQFSVERPDGSNFTLKIRSTKLEDSAMYFCASSASLTSSGANVLTFGAGSRLTVL.

The rearrangement links TRBV15 to TRBJ2-5; D might be TRBD2 (5 bases). CDR1 and CDR2 from the germline V gene are LNHNV and YYDKDF (reference sequence). The CDR3 totals 15 residues. Trimming took off 0 bases at V and 2 bases at J, with 10 bases between the two ends. The CDR3 DNA reads as TGTGCCACCAGCAGAGATCGGGAAAGACAAGAGACCCAGTACTTC. Its protein product is CATSRDRERQETQYF.

Comment on this clone: One end of the junction is discordant with germline, which a read error may explain. This chain connects TRBV29-1 to TRBJ2-1; TRBD2 aligns across 11 bases. Germline-derived CDR1 and CDR2 are SQVTM and ANQGSEA. The CDR3 contains 15 residues. The CDR3 region is CSVKELAGVHNEQFF. CDR3 DNA sequence: TGCAGCGTTAAAGAACTAGCGGGAGTACACAATGAGCAGTTCTTC.

This clone has more than one count but fewer than ten. The chain joins TRBV19 to TRBJ2-7; 7 bases map to TRBD2. V lost 3 bases to trimming and J lost 5 bases; unmatched junction nucleotides: 10. Germline CDR1 reads LNHDA; CDR2 reads SQIVND (reference sequence). This CDR3 spans 15 amino acids. The CDR3 bases are TGTGCCAGTAGTATGAAGGTTTCGGGGGGACACGAGCAGTACTTC. It encodes CASSMKVSGGHEQYF. The variable domain in full, with the rest retrieved from reference TRBV19 and TRBJ2-7, is DGGITQSPKYLFRKEGQNVTLSCEQNLNHDAMYWYRQDPGQGLRLIYYSQIVNDFQKGDIAEGYSVSREKKESFPLTVTSAQKNPTAFYLCASSMKVSGGHEQYFGPGTRLTVT.

This clone was observed once. This CDR3 reads CASSQPRGGRARTDTQYF. The CDR3 nucleotides read TGTGCCAGCAGCCAGCCTCGTGGCGGGAGGGCCCGCACAGATACGCAGTATTTT. The J gene is TRBJ2-3, the V gene TRBV7-2; 9 bases line up with TRBD2. The CDR3 contains 18 residues. Germline assignment: CDR1 SGHTA and CDR2 FQGNSA. The junction had 13 bases not matched to a gene; V was cut back by 5 bases and J by 1 base.

This clone was detected a few times. The chain links TRBV7-2 to TRBJ2-3; D gene uncertain. The germline gives CDR1 SGHTA, CDR2 FQGNSA. Trimming pared 4 bases from V and 0 bases from J, leaving 11 bases between. The CDR3 contains 15 residues. This chain's CDR3 is CASSSWRSSTDTQYF. The CDR3 DNA is TGTGCCAGCAGCTCCTGGCGGTCTAGCACAGATACGCAGTATTTT.